A selection of T cell receptor beta chains follows, all from one sample in a study of blood T cell repertoires in COVID-19. Clones were sequenced by immunoSEQ multiplex PCR, and TCRdb holds only the in-frame ones, with some missing. The sample holds about 150,000 clones, around 85% seen once. The specimen sequenced was peripheral blood. The receptors shown here come from a woman between 65 and 79 years old with acute or convalescent COVID-19. CDR3s include the opening cysteine and the closing phenylalanine or tryptophan. The D gene is left open where the match is weak. Size values are once, few and many counts, or a class for expanded clones, and some rows have none.

j_call clone_size d_call v_call cdr3_aa cdr3_nt
TRBJ1-1 NA NA TRBV5-6 CASSLWLVANTEAFF TGTGCCAGCAGCTTGTGGCTAGTCGCAAACACTGAAGCTTTCTTT
TRBJ2-5 NA TRBD1 TRBV24-1 CATSGDRVYETQYF TGTGCCACCAGTGGGGACAGGGTGTACGAGACCCAGTACTTC
TRBJ1-2 NA NA TRBV6-2/TRBV6-3 CASSYHGGRNYGYTF TGTGCCAGCAGTTATCACGGGGGGCGGAACTATGGCTACACCTTC
TRBJ2-7 NA NA TRBV18 CASSPTRQFLREQYF TGTGCCAGCTCACCAACGCGACAGTTCCTACGGGAGCAGTACTTC
TRBJ2-7 NA TRBD1 TRBV5-1 CASTSGTGGGEQYF TGCGCCAGCACATCCGGGACAGGGGGCGGCGAGCAGTACTTC
TRBJ2-1 few TRBD1 TRBV2 CASRAEVTGAGNEQFF TGTGCCAGCAGGGCGGAGGTGACAGGGGCTGGGAATGAGCAGTTCTTC
TRBJ1-2 NA NA TRBV7-6 CASSPLRGESYGYTF TGTGCCAGCAGCCCCCTAAGGGGCGAGAGCTATGGCTACACCTTC
TRBJ1-6 once NA TRBV19 CASSISSTRGNSPLHF TGTGCCAGTAGTATTAGTTCGACACGGGGAAATTCACCCCTCCACTTT
TRBJ1-6 NA NA TRBV27 CASSHPRAGDNSPLHF TGTGCCAGCAGTCACCCTCGGGCGGGGGATAATTCACCCCTCCACTTT
TRBJ1-2 NA TRBD1 TRBV18 CASSPNPGGKSGGYTF TGTGCCAGCTCACCAAACCCAGGGGGAAAAAGTGGAGGCTACACCTTC
TRBJ2-7 NA TRBD2 TRBV29-1 CSVESGGPPYEQYF TGCAGCGTTGAATCGGGGGGGCCCCCCTACGAGCAGTACTTC
TRBJ2-5 NA NA TRBV6-1 CASSQALTGGGTQYF TGTGCCAGCAGTCAAGCCCTCACAGGGGGGGGGACCCAGTACTTC
TRBJ2-2 NA NA TRBV2 CASSDLGVSSGELFF TGTGCCAGCAGTGATTTAGGGGTGAGCTCCGGGGAGCTGTTTTTT
TRBJ1-2 once NA TRBV12-2 CASRFRDLMDRGLRANYGYTF TGTGCAAGTCGCTTCAGAGATTTAATGGACAGGGGCCTTCGAGCTAACTATGGCTACACCTTC
TRBJ2-5 NA NA TRBV18 CASSPNGGKETQYF TGTGCCAGCTCACCCAACGGAGGAAAAGAGACCCAGTACTTC
TRBJ1-4 once NA TRBV6-5 CASSYELRATNEKLFF TGTGCCAGCAGTTACGAACTCAGGGCAACTAATGAAAAACTGTTTTTT
TRBJ1-6 NA NA TRBV7-9 CASSLEAGQNSPLHF TGTGCCAGCAGCTTAGAAGCAGGGCAGAATTCACCCCTCCACTTT
TRBJ2-7 NA TRBD2 TRBV7-2 CASSLGASGGYEQYF TGTGCCAGCAGCTTAGGGGCTAGCGGGGGATACGAGCAGTACTTC
TRBJ1-4 NA TRBD1 TRBV5-6 CASSRGRGLNEKLFF TGTGCCAGCAGCCGCGGGAGGGGGCTTAATGAAAAACTGTTTTTT
TRBJ1-4 NA NA TRBV19 CASSIGGRVNEKLFF TGTGCCAGTAGTATAGGAGGCAGGGTTAATGAAAAACTGTTTTTT
TRBJ1-1 NA TRBD1 TRBV7-9 CASSDPQQGPLRDSEAFF TGTGCCAGCAGCGATCCTCAACAGGGGCCCTTACGTGATTCTGAAGCTTTCTTT
TRBJ2-7 NA NA TRBV5-1 CASSLVGGRFSYEQYF TGCGCCAGCAGCTTGGTTGGGGGGAGATTCTCCTACGAGCAGTACTTC
TRBJ1-5 NA NA TRBV6-5 CASSRQVNQPQHF TGTGCCAGCAGTAGGCAGGTGAATCAGCCCCAGCATTTT
TRBJ2-3 NA TRBD2 TRBV2 CASVSGLAGGVRTDTQYF TGTGCCAGCGTATCGGGACTAGCGGGGGGAGTACGCACAGATACGCAGTATTTT
TRBJ1-4 few NA TRBV15 CATSRDLRVREKLFF TGTGCCACCAGCAGAGATTTACGGGTTCGGGAAAAACTGTTTTTT
TRBJ1-5 NA TRBD1 TRBV15 CATSKTRDRGFRNQPQHF TGTGCCACCAGCAAGACCCGGGACAGGGGTTTTCGCAATCAGCCCCAGCATTTT
TRBJ1-6 NA NA TRBV3-1/TRBV3-2 CASSQAQYNSPLHF TGTGCCAGCAGCCAAGCACAGTATAATTCACCCCTCCACTTT
TRBJ2-2 NA NA TRBV28 CASSLGGSSFAGELFF TGTGCCAGCAGTTTAGGAGGCTCCTCATTTGCCGGGGAGCTGTTTTTT
TRBJ2-2 NA NA TRBV20-1 CSASQRGGNTGELFF TGCAGTGCTAGTCAGAGGGGGGGCAACACCGGGGAGCTGTTTTTT
TRBJ2-3 NA NA TRBV5-6 CASSLSTDTQYF TGTGCCAGCAGCCTTAGCACAGATACGCAGTATTTT
TRBJ2-1 NA TRBD1 TRBV7-9 CASSLTGPNEQFF TGTGCCAGCAGCCTGACAGGGCCCAATGAGCAGTTCTTC
TRBJ2-2 NA NA TRBV7-8 CASSSHRAGELFF TGTGCCAGCAGCTCCCACAGGGCCGGGGAGCTGTTTTTT
TRBJ1-5 NA NA TRBV5-6 CASSITGLGQPQHF TGTGCCAGCAGCATAACAGGGCTGGGACAGCCCCAGCATTTT
TRBJ2-3 NA TRBD1 TRBV5-4 CASTRTGGKGTQYF TGTGCCAGCACCCGGACAGGGGGCAAGGGTACGCAGTATTTT
TRBJ1-5 NA TRBD1 TRBV6-2/TRBV6-3 CASSYPGTGSLQPQHF TGTGCCAGCAGTTACCCAGGGACAGGATCCCTTCAGCCCCAGCATTTT
TRBJ1-6 NA NA TRBV21-1 CASSKAYRNPLHF TGTGCCAGCAGCAAAGCGTACAGGAATCCCCTCCACTTT
TRBJ1-1 NA NA TRBV2 CASSELGAIPFVNTEAFF TGTGCCAGCAGTGAACTGGGGGCGATCCCCTTTGTGAACACTGAAGCTTTCTTT
TRBJ2-5 few TRBD2 TRBV27 CATAPGGAGVLWTQYF TGTGCCACCGCCCCCGGTGGCGCGGGGGTCTTATGGACCCAGTACTTC
TRBJ2-5 NA NA TRBV7-2 CASSLEGLAGETQYF TGTGCCAGCAGCTTAGAAGGATTAGCTGGGGAGACCCAGTACTTC
TRBJ1-5 once NA TRBV27 CASSSFGGNGNQPQHF TGTGCCAGCAGTTCTTTTGGAGGGAACGGCAATCAGCCCCAGCATTTT
TRBJ2-7 NA TRBD1 TRBV30 CAWSRGREQYF TGTGCCTGGAGCAGGGGGCGCGAGCAGTACTTC
TRBJ2-5 NA TRBD2 TRBV30 CAWSTPWGGGHLKETQYF TGTGCCTGGAGTACCCCTTGGGGCGGGGGGCACTTAAAAGAGACCCAGTACTTC
TRBJ1-1 NA NA TRBV19 CASISNRGTEAFF TGTGCCAGTATCAGCAACCGGGGCACTGAAGCTTTCTTT
TRBJ1-3 NA NA TRBV10-1 CASSDSGGNTIYF TGCGCCAGCAGTGATTCGGGAGGAAACACCATATATTTT
TRBJ1-4 NA NA TRBV9 CASSPRSGRANEKLFF TGTGCCAGCAGCCCCCGTTCGGGGAGGGCTAATGAAAAACTGTTTTTT